This T cell receptor (beta chain) is from a study of T cells after posttransplantation cyclophosphamide. Study-level points and caveats: Later blood repertoires were often dominated by clones from the donor CD8+ memory compartment. After PTCy, TRB diversity resembled that of CNI/methotrexate controls.

The V end was cut by 5 bases, the J end by 5 bases, with 10 bases between. The CDR3 consists of 13 residues. CDR1 and CDR2 from the germline V gene are MNHEY and SVGAGI. Profiling relied on immunoSEQ multiplex PCR, and the TCRdb table lists in-frame clones only, not all of them. The repertoire holds over 8,000 clones, with more than 75% as singletons. As regards this clone: Its cognate antigen is unknown.

Busulfan-fludarabine conditioning, marrow transplant, and cyclophosphamide on days +3 and +4 were administered. The sample consisted of PBMCs, taken after allogeneic stem cell transplant with posttransplant cyclophosphamide. This clonotype originated in a female patient between 35 and 55 years old who received an allogeneic stem cell transplant from an unrelated donor, was CMV-positive, and had no GVHD. Some T cells may be supplied by the graft donor. The V call is TRBV6-5, the J call TRBJ1-5, with D possibly being TRBD1 (5 bases). Here the CDR3 reads CASSIRVDQPQHF. The CDR3 DNA follows: TGTGCCAGCAGTATCAGGGTTGATCAGCCCCAGCATTTT.